What follows describes a single T cell receptor beta chain. These data belong to a study of OX40 agonist ivuxolimab in advanced cancers. J gave up 2 bases and V 7 bases, and 2 bases lay outside the gene matches. This CDR3 region has 12 residues. CDR1 and CDR2 (germline): MDHEN, SYDVKM. The repertoire was sequenced with immunoSEQ multiplex PCR; TCRdb's copy has only in-frame clones and lacks some. The sample yields roughly 60,000 clones, about 90% seen once. The source was CD4+ or CD8+ T cells sorted from blood, collected in a trial of the OX40 agonist ivuxolimab. The TCR originated in an adult with an advanced solid tumor such as melanoma, head and neck, liver or kidney cancer. The chain recombines TRBV28 with TRBJ2-7; TRBD1 aligns across 7 bases. As DNA, the CDR3 is TGTGCCAGCAAGACAGGGCCCTACGAGCAGTACTTC. Protein sequence: CASKTGPYEQYF.